Presented here are 23 T cell receptor beta chains from one specimen sequenced in a study of beta chain features in type 1 diabetes. All of the isolated RNA was reverse transcribed, so expressed TCRB transcripts were sequenced. Here immunoSEQ multiplex PCR was the method, and the copy in TCRdb shows in-frame clones only, minus some. The sample yields roughly 290,000 clones, 8% seen once. The sequenced sample was central memory CD4+ T cells from blood. All receptors derive from a woman between 18 and 30 years old in good health.

This chain connects TRBV19 to TRBJ2-7, with TRBD2 matching over 8 bases. The CDR3 has 15 residues. The V segment lost 3 bases and the J segment 1 base; nucleotides outside the gene matches: 5. Germline V CDR1 and CDR2: LNHDA, SQIVND (reference sequence). This CDR3 reads CASSIAAGGSYEQYF. CDR3 sequence (DNA): TGTGCCAGTAGTATCGCTGCGGGAGGTTCCTACGAGCAGTACTTC.

This clone was recorded a few times. This chain uses TRBV5-6 with TRBJ2-3; no definite D call. V was shortened by 0 bases and J by 5 bases, with 1 base between the two germline ends. Germline V gene data show CDR1 as SGHDT and CDR2 as YYEEEE. CDR3 size: 11 residues. In DNA, the CDR3 is TGTGCCAGCAGCTTGGAAGATACGCAGTATTTT. Protein sequence: CASSLEDTQYF.

This clone was detected a few times. In DNA form, the CDR3 reads TGTGCCAGTAGTATTTACGAGGACAGGGACTACGAGCAGTACGTC. It yields the protein CASSIYEDRDYEQYV. The chain employs TRBV19 and TRBJ2-7; TRBD1 matches at 8 bases. This CDR3 is 15 amino acids long. CDR1 is LNHDA, CDR2 SQIVND, per germline (reference sequence). V trimming: 3 bases; J trimming: 3 bases; junction bases outside the gene matches: 7.

This clone has at least ten counts. The chain has TRBV27 and TRBJ2-1, with 12 bases identical to TRBD2. Germline trimming cut 5 bases from V and 3 bases from J; bases unmatched to any gene: 14. There are 19 residues in the CDR3. Germline values: CDR1 MNHEY, CDR2 SMNVEV (reference sequence). CDR3 coding DNA: TGTGCCAGCAGTACTCCACTCCAACTAGCGGGGGGCGGCTACAATGAGCAGTTCTTC. The encoded protein is CASSTPLQLAGGGYNEQFF.

This clone was counted at least ten times. This chain links TRBV29-1 with TRBJ2-7; D is ambiguous. Germline lookup yields CDR1 SQVTM and CDR2 ANQGSEA. The CDR3 length is 13 residues. V shed 0 bases and J shed 5 bases, with 11 bases lying between them. CDR3 in DNA: TGCAGCGTTGAAGACGTGGGTTGCCACGAGCAGTACGTC. It yields the protein CSVEDVGCHEQYV.

The genes are TRBV20-1 and TRBJ2-5; D remains unclear. The CDR3 is 11 amino acids. Germline CDR1 DFQATT, CDR2 SNEGSKA (reference sequence). Trimming removed 6 bases at V and 0 bases at J, with 5 bases between. The CDR3 DNA reads TGCAGTGCCCATTACCAAGAGACCCAGTACTTC. This sequence encodes CSAHYQETQYF.

The chain recombines TRBV21-1 with TRBJ2-4; whether TRBD2, the table's D call, matches the DNA was not checked. TRBV21-1 is a known pseudogene. The CDR3 loop spans 16 amino acids. The CDR3 here is CASSKVGSGVKNIQYF. As DNA, the CDR3 is TGTGCCAGCAGCAAAGTGGGTAGCGGTGTCAAAAACATTCAGTACTTC.

The chain uses TRBV7-2 and TRBJ2-1, with D perhaps TRBD1 (5 bases). The CDR3 is 16 residues long. Germline CDR1 SGHTA, CDR2 FQGNSA. V lost 1 base and J lost 2, with 12 bases in between. The CDR3 is CASSLVSMTAYNEQFF. In DNA form, the CDR3 reads TGTGCCAGCAGCTTAGTTTCGATGACAGCCTACAATGAGCAGTTCTTC.

The chain recombines TRBV4-2 with TRBJ1-2; 7 nucleotides line up with TRBD1. CDR3 size: 15 residues. The junction had 8 bases not matched to a gene; V was cut back by 1 base and J by 6 bases. Looked up from germline, CDR1 is LGHNA and CDR2 is YNFKEQ. CDR3 amino acids: CASSQGQGFDDGYTF. The CDR3 DNA reads TGTGCCAGCAGCCAAGGACAGGGTTTTGACGATGGCTACACCTTC.

This clone was seen many times. The genes are TRBV7-9 and TRBJ2-7; 12 bases are shared with TRBD1. The trim removed 5 bases at V and 3 bases at J, leaving 11 bases unmatched. The CDR3 is 17 residues long. Germline CDR1 SEHNR, CDR2 FQNEAQ (reference sequence). For the CDR3, the DNA is TGTGCCAGCAGCACCGTCACCGGGACAGGGGGCGGCTACGAGCAGTACTTC. Its translation: CASSTVTGTGGGYEQYF.

V usage is TRBV4-3 and J usage is TRBJ1-2; no clear D gene. The CDR3 spans 12 residues. Germline V lookup: CDR1 LGHNA, CDR2 YSLEER. V lost 5 bases and J 1 base, leaving 5 bases between the germline ends. The CDR3 is CASSGSNYGYTF. CDR3 bases: TGCGCCAGCAGCGGGAGTAACTATGGCTACACCTTC.

This clone turned up a few times. The genes are TRBV27 and TRBJ2-1, with 7 bases aligning to TRBD2. The CDR3 length is 18 residues. CDR1 and CDR2 (germline): MNHEY, SMNVEV (reference sequence). Losses at the gene ends were 5 bases for V and 2 bases for J; bases not matched to a gene: 15. Here the CDR3 reads CASSHRILATSAYNEQFF. In DNA, the CDR3 is TGTGCCAGCAGTCACCGCATACTAGCGACCAGCGCCTACAATGAGCAGTTCTTC.

DNA of the CDR3: TGTGCCAGTAGTATAGGGACAGGGGAGGGCACAGATACGCAGTATTTT. Translating gives CASSIGTGEGTDTQYF. This sequence joins TRBV19 and TRBJ2-3, with 9 nucleotides matching TRBD1. This CDR3 region has 16 residues. V gave up 1 base and J gave up 1 base; unmatched junction bases: 3. The germline CDR1 and CDR2 sequences are LNHDA and SQIVND (reference sequence).

This clone was detected only a few times. The chain carries TRBV7-2 and TRBJ1-5; TRBD1 is a possible D gene (6 bases). The CDR3 has 16 residues. Germline V gives CDR1 SGHTA, CDR2 FQGNSA. Trimming removed 5 bases from V and 0 bases from J, with 14 bases in between. CDR3 amino acids: CASSPGAGGSNQPQHF. CDR3 bases: TGTGCCAGCAGCCCGGGGGCGGGGGGTAGCAATCAGCCCCAGCATTTT.

This rearrangement joins TRBV11-1 to TRBJ2-2; 7 bases line up with TRBD1. This CDR3 comprises 13 residues. The junction had 3 bases not matched to a gene; V was cut back by 5 bases and J by 6 bases. Germline values: CDR1 SGHAT, CDR2 FQDESV (reference sequence). The DNA of the CDR3 is TGTGCCAGCAGCCTGACAGGGCCCGGGGAGCTGTTTTTT. As protein: CASSLTGPGELFF.

CDR3 region: CASTWVLGGDTQYF. The DNA of the CDR3 is TGTGCCAGCACTTGGGTCCTCGGGGGAGATACGCAGTATTTT. The chain links TRBV27 to TRBJ2-3; D possibly corresponds to TRBD2 (6 bases). The V end was cut by 7 bases, the J end by 5 bases, with 16 bases between. The CDR3 sequence is 14 residues long. CDR1 is MNHEY, CDR2 SMNVEV, per germline (reference sequence).

This clone was seen a few times. The J gene is TRBJ1-2, the V gene TRBV11-1, with D maybe TRBD1 (6 bases). V was shortened by 5 bases and J by 0 bases, with 16 bases between the two germline ends. Germline V gene data show CDR1 as SGHAT and CDR2 as FQDESV (reference sequence). The CDR3 has 16 amino acids. CDR3 region: CASSTLDRQTNYGYTF. CDR3 in DNA: TGTGCCAGCAGCACCCTGGACAGACAAACTAACTATGGCTACACCTTC.

The gene calls are TRBV7-9 and TRBJ1-2; TRBD1 is a possible D gene (6 bases). The ends were cut back, 5 bases at V and 8 bases at J, with 18 bases in the middle. The CDR3 is made up of 14 amino acids. In germline, CDR1 is SEHNR, CDR2 FQNEAQ (reference sequence). CDR3: CASSPAGGAGGYTF. CDR3 bases: TGTGCCAGCAGCCCGGCGGGGGGCGCAGGGGGCTACACCTTC.

This clone was observed a few times. The V and J genes are TRBV18 and TRBJ2-1; D not certain. V lost 6 bases and J 1 base, leaving 10 bases between the germline ends. The CDR3 sequence is 14 residues long. Germline V gene data show CDR1 as KGHSH and CDR2 as LQKENI. The CDR3 reads CASSPTESYNEQFF. The DNA for the CDR3 is TGTGCCAGCTCCCCTACAGAGTCCTACAATGAGCAGTTCTTC.

The chain joins TRBV2 to TRBJ2-1; maybe TRBD2 (5 bases). V was shortened by 4 bases and J by 6 bases, with 7 bases between the two germline ends. The CDR3 extends over 12 amino acids. Germline CDR1 is SNHLY and CDR2 is FYNNEI. As DNA, the CDR3 is TGTGCCAGCAGTGCAACTAGCAATGAGCAGTTCTTC. Translation gives CASSATSNEQFF.

The chain links TRBV4-2 to TRBJ2-3, with D possibly matching TRBD1 (5 bases). The V end was cut by 5 bases, the J end by 0 bases, with 9 bases between. There are 14 residues in the CDR3. Germline CDR1 LGHNA, CDR2 YNFKEQ. In DNA, the CDR3 is TGTGCCAGCAGCTTGGCAGGGAGCACAGATACGCAGTATTTT. Protein product: CASSLAGSTDTQYF.

This clone was seen ten or more times. Additional DNA sequences in this sample encode the identical CDR3. The chain employs TRBV2 and TRBJ1-4, with 10 bases identical to TRBD1. Germline V gives CDR1 SNHLY, CDR2 FYNNEI. The CDR3 totals 15 residues. V trimming: 5 bases; J trimming: 2 bases; junction bases outside the gene matches: 2. In DNA, the CDR3 is TGTGCCAGCAGTCGGGACAGGGGCACTAATGAAAAACTGTTTTTT. Protein: CASSRDRGTNEKLFF.

The chain is built from TRBV10-3 and TRBJ2-1; 8 bases are a match to TRBD2. Germline V gene lookup returns CDR1 ENHRY and CDR2 SYGVKD. The CDR3 length is 14 residues. The V gene end was trimmed by 7 bases and the J gene end by 9 bases; junction bases not matched to a gene: 11. CDR3 sequence (DNA): TGTGCCATCAAGGGGAAGGGACTAGGGGGTGAGCAGTTCTTC. Translating gives CAIKGKGLGGEQFF.